This T cell receptor beta chain came from a study of cytomegalovirus exposure and HLA in healthy donors. On this clone itself: No antigen is known for it.

Study-wide results and caveats: In a later analysis, several top co-occurrence clusters appeared linked to parvovirus B19, influenza, CMV and Epstein-Barr virus.

There are 14 residues in the CDR3. The germline CDR1 and CDR2 sequences are SGDLS and YYNGEE. V was pared by 0 bases and J by 0 bases, with 7 bases between. This PCR relied on a set of 60 Vbeta primers and 13 Jbeta primers. Per the authors' pipeline: Later, 80 million or so unique TCR beta chains were counted in an analysis, and approximately 10 million of them were shared. Libraries were prepared by immunoSEQ multiplex PCR; TCRdb keeps only in-frame clonotypes and omits some of them. V and J calls and clone size come straight from that table; D and trimming were deduced from the DNA. The table records approximately 150,000 clones, roughly 79% of them present only once.

The TCR sequence derives from a woman aged 45-59 years in good health and CMV-seronegative. The chain combines TRBV9 with TRBJ2-7; D is undetermined. Sequencing was done on a sample of PBMCs. CDR3 sequence reads: CASSVGANSYEQYF. CDR3 DNA: TGTGCCAGCAGCGTAGGGGCTAACTCCTACGAGCAGTACTTC.